Below, 18 T cell receptor beta chains from the same sample are listed, as sequenced in a study of identifying expanded T cells in peripheral blood. The repertoire was sequenced with immunoSEQ multiplex PCR; TCRdb's copy has only in-frame clones and lacks some. The profile covers 51,000 or so clones, with 82% appearing a single time and around 15% taken by the ten largest. The sequencing sample was made of blood. The receptors were gathered from a person between 18 and 75 years old in good health.

The V and J genes are TRBV27 and TRBJ1-6; unclear D gene. Trimming stripped 0 bases from V and 5 bases from J, with 8 bases between. Per germline, CDR1 MNHEY and CDR2 SMNVEV (reference sequence). CDR3 length: 15 amino acids. This CDR3 reads CASSLSGVNNSPLHF. The CDR3 region has the DNA TGTGCCAGCAGTTTATCCGGGGTCAATAATTCACCCCTCCACTTT.

This clone has a handful of counts. V gene TRBV30 combines with J gene TRBJ1-4, with D unclear. The CDR3 sequence is 14 residues long. Germline loops: CDR1 GTSNPN, CDR2 SVGIG (reference sequence). V dropped 0 bases and J dropped 8 bases, with 13 bases sitting between them. CDR3 residues: CAWSVWTDSEKLFF. The CDR3 DNA follows: TGTGCCTGGAGTGTCTGGACCGACTCCGAAAAACTGTTTTTT.

The V gene is TRBV7-2, the J gene TRBJ2-1; 7 nucleotides agree with TRBD2. From germline, CDR1 is SGHTA and CDR2 FQGNSA. V gave up 5 bases and J gave up 6 bases; unmatched junction bases: 7. This CDR3 is built from 14 residues. CDR3 nucleotides: TGTGCCAGCAGCAGACCGGGACTAAGCAATGAGCAGTTCTTC. Protein: CASSRPGLSNEQFF.

In DNA, the CDR3 is TGTGCCAGTAGTGGGACAGGCCCAGCTAACTATGGCTACACCTTC. Translating gives CASSGTGPANYGYTF. V gene TRBV19 combines with J gene TRBJ1-2; 8 nucleotides agree with TRBD1. V shed 5 bases, J shed 0 bases, and the junction held 5 bases outside the gene matches. The length of the CDR3 is 15 residues. CDR1 and CDR2 (germline): LNHDA, SQIVND (reference sequence).

The gene calls are TRBV5-4 and TRBJ2-3; D may be TRBD2 (5 bases). The V end lost 6 bases, the J end lost 4 bases, and 12 bases lay between the germline ends. Germline assignment: CDR1 SGHNT and CDR2 YYREEE (reference sequence). CDR3 length: 13 amino acids. CDR3 loop: CASIRRGADTQYF. The CDR3 DNA is TGTGCCAGCATCCGCCGGGGAGCAGATACGCAGTATTTT.

The DNA for the CDR3 is TGTGCCAGCTCACTCGGACTAGCGGGGACCGGGGAGCTGTTTTTT. It translates to CASSLGLAGTGELFF. The rearrangement joins TRBV18 to TRBJ2-2; 12 positions agree with TRBD2. Germline trimming cut 4 bases from V and 5 bases from J; bases unmatched to any gene: 2. The CDR3 length is 15 residues. Germline values: CDR1 KGHSH, CDR2 LQKENI.

The chain has TRBV11-2 and TRBJ1-4, with D possibly TRBD1 on 5 matching bases. V lost 6 bases and J lost 10, with 12 bases in between. The CDR3 has 12 residues. Germline CDR1 is SGHAT and CDR2 is FQNNGV. CDR3 DNA sequence: TGTGCCAGCAGTAGGGCCCAGGGAAAACTGTTTTTT. Translation: CASSRAQGKLFF.

The V gene is TRBV19, the J gene TRBJ1-2, with D unresolved. Trimming took 2 bases from V and 3 from J, leaving 7 bases between them. The CDR3 totals 13 residues. Germline-derived CDR1 and CDR2 are LNHDA and SQIVND (reference sequence). The CDR3 DNA is TGTGCCAGTAGTATATGGAGGGACTATGGCTACACCTTC. It is translated as CASSIWRDYGYTF.

The chain has TRBV7-6 and TRBJ2-2; D ambiguous. The CDR3 is 13 amino acids. Germline assignment: CDR1 SGHVS and CDR2 FNYEAQ. The V end lost 6 bases, the J end lost 2 bases, and 7 bases lay between the germline ends. This CDR3 reads CASRPLNTGELFF. The CDR3 DNA is TGTGCCAGCAGGCCCCTTAACACCGGGGAGCTGTTTTTT.

V usage is TRBV2 and J usage is TRBJ2-3; 10 bases fit TRBD1. This CDR3 is 18 amino acids long. V lost 5 bases to trimming and J lost 6 bases; unmatched junction nucleotides: 17. CDR1 is SNHLY and CDR2 is FYNNEI in the germline V gene. The CDR3 DNA is TGTGCCAGCAGTCCCTACGGCGGGGGGACAGGGGTAACCGATACGCAGTATTTT. It codes for CASSPYGGGTGVTDTQYF.

This rearrangement joins TRBV5-5 to TRBJ2-2, with 10 positions matching TRBD2. The germline V gene encodes CDR1 SGHKS and CDR2 YYEKEE (reference sequence). The CDR3 loop spans 16 amino acids. V was clipped by 4 bases and J by 5 bases; unmatched bases: 8. CDR3 loop: CASSPIGAGGTGELFF. In DNA form, the CDR3 reads TGTGCCAGCAGCCCCATCGGAGCGGGGGGGACCGGGGAGCTGTTTTTT.

This sequence joins TRBV6-6 and TRBJ1-1, with a tentative D call TRBD1 (6 bases). This CDR3 is 14 amino acids long. Germline V CDR1 and CDR2: MNHNY, SVGAGI (reference sequence). V was shortened by 6 bases and J by 5 bases, with 16 bases between the two germline ends. This CDR3 reads CASSHPGVGTEAFF. The DNA of the CDR3 is TGTGCCAGCAGCCACCCAGGGGTCGGGACTGAAGCTTTCTTT.

V usage is TRBV19 and J usage is TRBJ2-2; TRBD2 matches at 14 bases. Germline V gene lookup returns CDR1 LNHDA and CDR2 SQIVND (reference sequence). Germline trimming cut 3 bases from V and 0 bases from J; bases unmatched to any gene: 3. The CDR3 has 18 amino acids. The CDR3 loop reads CASSIGLAGGPNTGELFF. CDR3 sequence (DNA): TGTGCCAGTAGTATCGGACTAGCGGGGGGACCGAACACCGGGGAGCTGTTTTTT.

This chain uses TRBV30 with TRBJ2-3; 8 nucleotides align to TRBD2. CDR3 length equals 15 residues. The V gene end was trimmed by 5 bases and the J gene end by 3 bases; junction bases not matched to a gene: 10. Germline lookup yields CDR1 GTSNPN and CDR2 SVGIG (reference sequence). CDR3 bases: TGTGCCTGGTTTTCTAGCGGGTCCGGTACAGATACGCAGTATTTT. It encodes CAWFSSGSGTDTQYF.

For the CDR3, the DNA is TGTGCCAGCAGCTTAGATCGGACAGCTCAAGAGACCCAGTACTTC. Its protein is CASSLDRTAQETQYF. The rearrangement joins TRBV11-2 to TRBJ2-5; D is possibly TRBD1 (6 bases). CDR3 length: 15 residues. Germline V gene sequence: CDR1 SGHAT, CDR2 FQNNGV. V was shortened by 0 bases and J by 2 bases, with 10 bases between the two germline ends.

This rearrangement joins TRBV7-3 to TRBJ2-5; 7 positions match TRBD2. The J segment lost 4 bases and the V segment lost 3 bases, leaving 8 bases of the junction unmatched. This CDR3 region has 15 residues. Per germline, CDR1 SGHTA and CDR2 FQGTGA. CDR3 bases: TGTGCCAGCAGCTTGGGTGGGCGGGGGTTAGAGACCCAGTACTTC. Protein sequence: CASSLGGRGLETQYF.

This clone was recorded only once. The chain is built from TRBV6-6 and TRBJ2-1; 12 nucleotides match TRBD2. V was pared by 0 bases and J by 15 bases, with 9 bases of the junction left unmatched. From germline, CDR1 is MNHNY and CDR2 SVGAGI (reference sequence). The CDR3 loop spans 15 amino acids. CDR3: CASSYSSTSGRSGFF. CDR3 nucleotide sequence: TGTGCCAGCAGTTACTCATCGACTAGCGGGAGATCTGGGTTCTTC.

This clone was observed a single time. The chain couples TRBV7-2 to TRBJ2-7; D is perhaps TRBD1 (5 bases). The CDR3 is 13 residues long. Germline lookup yields CDR1 SGHTA and CDR2 FQGNSA. Trimming took off 4 bases at V and 3 bases at J, with 10 bases between the two ends. CDR3 sequence: CASSSPTVYEQYF. CDR3 DNA: TGTGCCAGCAGCTCGCCGACAGTCTACGAGCAGTACTTC.